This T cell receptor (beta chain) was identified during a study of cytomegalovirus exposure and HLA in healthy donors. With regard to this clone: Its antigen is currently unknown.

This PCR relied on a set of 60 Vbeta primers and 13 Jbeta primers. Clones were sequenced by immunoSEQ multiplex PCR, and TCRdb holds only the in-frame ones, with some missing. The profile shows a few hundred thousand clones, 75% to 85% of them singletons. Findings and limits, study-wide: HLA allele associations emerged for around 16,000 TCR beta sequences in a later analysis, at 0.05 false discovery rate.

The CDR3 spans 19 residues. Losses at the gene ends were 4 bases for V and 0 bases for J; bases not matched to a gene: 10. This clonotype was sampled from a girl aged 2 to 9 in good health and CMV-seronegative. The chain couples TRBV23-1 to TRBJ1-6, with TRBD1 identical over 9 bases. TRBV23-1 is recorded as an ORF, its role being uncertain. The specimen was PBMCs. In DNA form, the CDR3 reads TGCGCCAGCAGTCCCCGGGACAGGGAGGGGAGCTCCTATAATTCACCCCTCCACTTT. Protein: CASSPRDREGSSYNSPLHF.